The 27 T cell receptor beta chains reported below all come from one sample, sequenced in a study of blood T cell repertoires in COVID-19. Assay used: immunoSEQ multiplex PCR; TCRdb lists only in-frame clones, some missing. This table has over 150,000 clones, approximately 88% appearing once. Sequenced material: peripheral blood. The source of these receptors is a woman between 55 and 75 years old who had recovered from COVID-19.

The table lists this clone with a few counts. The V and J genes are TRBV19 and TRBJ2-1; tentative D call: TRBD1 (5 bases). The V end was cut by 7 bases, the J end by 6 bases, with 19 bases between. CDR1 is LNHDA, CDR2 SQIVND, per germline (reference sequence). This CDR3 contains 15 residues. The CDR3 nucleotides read TGTGCCAGTACCCACCGAAAGGGGTCAGCCAATGAGCAGTTCTTC. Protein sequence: CASTHRKGSANEQFF.

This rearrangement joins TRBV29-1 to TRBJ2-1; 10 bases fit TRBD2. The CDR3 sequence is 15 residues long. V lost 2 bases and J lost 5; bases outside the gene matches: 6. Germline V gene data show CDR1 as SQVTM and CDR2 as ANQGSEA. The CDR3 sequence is CSVERTSGADNEQFF. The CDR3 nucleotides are TGCAGCGTTGAAAGAACTAGCGGGGCGGACAATGAGCAGTTCTTC.

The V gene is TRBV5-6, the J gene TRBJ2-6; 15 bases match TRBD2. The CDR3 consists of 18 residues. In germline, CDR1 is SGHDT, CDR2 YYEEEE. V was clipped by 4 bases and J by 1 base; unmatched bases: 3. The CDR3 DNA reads TGTGCCAGCAGCACGGGACTAGCGGGGGGTTCTGGGGCCAACGTCCTGACTTTC. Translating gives CASSTGLAGGSGANVLTF.

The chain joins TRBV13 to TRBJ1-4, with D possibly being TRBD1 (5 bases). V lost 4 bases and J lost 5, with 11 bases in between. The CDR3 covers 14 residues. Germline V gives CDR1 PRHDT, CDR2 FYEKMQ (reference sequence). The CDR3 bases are TGTGCCAGCAGCTGGACGGGGGAGAATGAAAAACTGTTTTTT. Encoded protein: CASSWTGENEKLFF.

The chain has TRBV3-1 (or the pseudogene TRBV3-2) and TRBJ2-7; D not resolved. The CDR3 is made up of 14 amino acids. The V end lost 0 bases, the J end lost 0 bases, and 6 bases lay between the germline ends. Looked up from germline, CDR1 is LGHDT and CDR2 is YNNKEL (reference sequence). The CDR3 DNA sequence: TGTGCCAGCAGCCAAGATCTCTTCTCCTACGAGCAGTACTTC. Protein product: CASSQDLFSYEQYF.

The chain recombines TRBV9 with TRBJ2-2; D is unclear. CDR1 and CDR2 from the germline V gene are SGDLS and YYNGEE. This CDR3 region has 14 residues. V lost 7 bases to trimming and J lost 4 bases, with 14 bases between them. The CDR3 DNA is TGTGCCAGCGCCCGTGGGCCAGCCACCGGGGAGCTGTTTTTT. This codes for CASARGPATGELFF.

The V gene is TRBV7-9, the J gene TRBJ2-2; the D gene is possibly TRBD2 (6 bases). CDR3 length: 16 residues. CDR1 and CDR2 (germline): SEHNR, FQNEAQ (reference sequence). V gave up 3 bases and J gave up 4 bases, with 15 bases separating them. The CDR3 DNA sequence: TGTGCCAGCAGCTTTGCTTTCCCCGGGGGCACCGGGGAGCTGTTTTTT. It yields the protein CASSFAFPGGTGELFF.

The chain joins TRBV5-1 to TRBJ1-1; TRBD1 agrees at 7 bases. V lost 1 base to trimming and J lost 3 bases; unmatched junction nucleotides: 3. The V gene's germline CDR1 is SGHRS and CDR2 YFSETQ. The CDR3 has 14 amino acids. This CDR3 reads CASSLRGQDTEAFF. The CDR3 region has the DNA TGCGCCAGCAGCTTGAGGGGGCAAGACACTGAAGCTTTCTTT.

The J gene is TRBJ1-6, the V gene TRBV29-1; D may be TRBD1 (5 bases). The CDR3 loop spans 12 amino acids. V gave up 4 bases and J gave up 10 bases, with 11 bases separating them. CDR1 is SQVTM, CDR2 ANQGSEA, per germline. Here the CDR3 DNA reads TGCAGCGTTGGGGGGGGGAACTCACCCCTCCACTTT. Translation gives CSVGGGNSPLHF.

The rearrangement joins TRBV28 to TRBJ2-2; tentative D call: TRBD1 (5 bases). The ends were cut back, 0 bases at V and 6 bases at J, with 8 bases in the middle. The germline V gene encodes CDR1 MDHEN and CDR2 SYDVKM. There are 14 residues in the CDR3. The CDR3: CASSLWQGAGELFF. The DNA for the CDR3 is TGTGCCAGCAGTTTATGGCAGGGCGCCGGGGAGCTGTTTTTT.

CDR3 sequence reads: CASSLQGTNYGYTF. CDR3 nucleotides: TGTGCCAGCAGCCTCCAGGGTACTAACTATGGCTACACCTTC. The chain carries TRBV11-2 and TRBJ1-2; D may be TRBD1 (5 bases). V was trimmed by 5 bases and J by 0 bases, leaving 10 bases between them. Per the germline V gene, CDR1 is SGHAT and CDR2 is FQNNGV. The CDR3 totals 14 residues.

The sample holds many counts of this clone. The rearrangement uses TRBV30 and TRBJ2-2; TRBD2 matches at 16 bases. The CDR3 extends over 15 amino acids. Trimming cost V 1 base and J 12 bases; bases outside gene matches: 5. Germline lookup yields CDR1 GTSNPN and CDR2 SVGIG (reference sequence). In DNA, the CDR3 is TGTGCCTGGAGTGCCAAGGGACTAGCGGGGGGGCAGCTGTTTTTT. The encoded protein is CAWSAKGLAGGQLFF. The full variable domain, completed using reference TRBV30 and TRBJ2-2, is SQTIHQWPATLVQPVGSPLSLECTVEGTSNPNLYWYRQAAGRGLQLLFYSVGIGQISSEVPQNLSASRPQDRQFILSSKKLLLSDSGFYLCAWSAKGLAGGQLFFGEGSRLTVL.

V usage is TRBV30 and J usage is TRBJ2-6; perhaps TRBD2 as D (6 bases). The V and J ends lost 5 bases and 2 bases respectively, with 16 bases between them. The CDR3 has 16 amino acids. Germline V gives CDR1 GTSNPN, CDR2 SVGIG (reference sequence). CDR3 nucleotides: TGTGCCTGGGGGGGGACCGGGGGACCTGGGGCCAACGTCCTGACTTTC. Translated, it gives CAWGGTGGPGANVLTF. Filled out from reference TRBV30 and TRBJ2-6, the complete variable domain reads SQTIHQWPATLVQPVGSPLSLECTVEGTSNPNLYWYRQAAGRGLQLLFYSVGIGQISSEVPQNLSASRPQDRQFILSSKKLLLSDSGFYLCAWGGTGGPGANVLTFGAGSRLTVL.

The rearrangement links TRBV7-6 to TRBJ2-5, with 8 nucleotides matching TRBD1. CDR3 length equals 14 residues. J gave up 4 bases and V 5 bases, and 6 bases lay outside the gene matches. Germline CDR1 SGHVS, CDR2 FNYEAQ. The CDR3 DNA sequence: TGTGCCAGCAGCGGGTGGACAGGGTCAGAGACCCAGTACTTC. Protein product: CASSGWTGSETQYF.

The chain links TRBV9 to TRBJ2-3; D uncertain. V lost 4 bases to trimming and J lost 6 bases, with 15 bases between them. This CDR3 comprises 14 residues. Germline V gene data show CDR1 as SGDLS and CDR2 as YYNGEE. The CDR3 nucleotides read TGTGCCAGCAGCATTTCGAACGGTCCTGATACGCAGTATTTT. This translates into CASSISNGPDTQYF.

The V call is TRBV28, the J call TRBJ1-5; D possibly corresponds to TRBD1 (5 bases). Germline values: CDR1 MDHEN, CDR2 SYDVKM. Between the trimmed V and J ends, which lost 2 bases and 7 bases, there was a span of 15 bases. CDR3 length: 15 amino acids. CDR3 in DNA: TGTGCCAGCAGTTTAGGAGGGCCGGGACGACAGCCCCAGCATTTT. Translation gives CASSLGGPGRQPQHF.

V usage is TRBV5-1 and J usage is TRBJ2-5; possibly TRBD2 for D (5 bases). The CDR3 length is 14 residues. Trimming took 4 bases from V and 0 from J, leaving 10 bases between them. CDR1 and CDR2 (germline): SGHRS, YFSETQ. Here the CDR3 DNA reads TGCGCCAGCAGCGGTAGAGGGTACCAAGAGACCCAGTACTTC. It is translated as CASSGRGYQETQYF.

The CDR3 DNA sequence: TGTGCCAGCAGCTTAGCGCTAGCGGGCGCGACCAATGAGCAGTTCTTC. This gives the protein CASSLALAGATNEQFF. The V call is TRBV7-7, the J call TRBJ2-1, with TRBD2 identical over 8 bases. Germline V gene data show CDR1 as SSHAT and CDR2 as FNYEAQ (reference sequence). The V and J ends lost 0 bases and 6 bases, in that order; junction bases with no gene match: 7. The CDR3 is 16 residues long.

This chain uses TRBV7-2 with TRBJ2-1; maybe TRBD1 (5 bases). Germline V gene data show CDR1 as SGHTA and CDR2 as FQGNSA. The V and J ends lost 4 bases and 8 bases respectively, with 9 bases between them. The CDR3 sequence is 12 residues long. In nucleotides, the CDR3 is TGTGCCAGCAGCTCTCAGGGTGATGAGCAGTTCTTC. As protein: CASSSQGDEQFF.

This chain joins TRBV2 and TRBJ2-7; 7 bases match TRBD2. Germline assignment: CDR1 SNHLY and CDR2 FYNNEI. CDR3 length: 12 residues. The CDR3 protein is CAGGVFSYEQYF. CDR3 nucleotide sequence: TGTGCGGGGGGGGTCTTCTCCTACGAGCAGTACTTC. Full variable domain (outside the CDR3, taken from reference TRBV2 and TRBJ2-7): EPEVTQTPSHQVTQMGQEVILRCVPISNHLYFYWYRQILGQKVEFLVSFYNNEISEKSEIFDDQFSVERPDGSNFTLKIRSTKLEDSAMYFCAGGVFSYEQYFGPGTRLTVT.

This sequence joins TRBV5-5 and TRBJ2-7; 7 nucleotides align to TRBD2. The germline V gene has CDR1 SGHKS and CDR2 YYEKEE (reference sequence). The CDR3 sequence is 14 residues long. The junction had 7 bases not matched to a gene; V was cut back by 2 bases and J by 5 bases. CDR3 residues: CASSFGRRLDEQYF. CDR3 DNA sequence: TGTGCCAGCAGCTTCGGGAGGCGATTGGACGAGCAGTACTTC.

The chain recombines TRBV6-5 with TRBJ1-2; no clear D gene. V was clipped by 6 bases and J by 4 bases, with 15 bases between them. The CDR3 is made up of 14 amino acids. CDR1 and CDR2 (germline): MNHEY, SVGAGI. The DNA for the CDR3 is TGTGCCAGCAGCAGACTCCAACGAGGCTATGGCTACACCTTC. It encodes CASSRLQRGYGYTF.

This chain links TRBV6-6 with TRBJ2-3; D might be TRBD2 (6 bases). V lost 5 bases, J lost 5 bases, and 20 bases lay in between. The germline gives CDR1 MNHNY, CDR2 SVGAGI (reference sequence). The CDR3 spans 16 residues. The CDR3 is CASSHTSSLIEDTQYF. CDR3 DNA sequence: TGTGCCAGCAGTCACACTAGCTCCCTGATTGAAGATACGCAGTATTTT.

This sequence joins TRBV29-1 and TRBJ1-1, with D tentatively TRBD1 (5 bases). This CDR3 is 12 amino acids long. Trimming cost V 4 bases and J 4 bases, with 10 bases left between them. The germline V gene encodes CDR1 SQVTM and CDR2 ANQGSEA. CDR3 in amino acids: CSVAGPPTEAFF. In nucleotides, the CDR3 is TGCAGCGTTGCAGGGCCCCCCACTGAAGCTTTCTTT.

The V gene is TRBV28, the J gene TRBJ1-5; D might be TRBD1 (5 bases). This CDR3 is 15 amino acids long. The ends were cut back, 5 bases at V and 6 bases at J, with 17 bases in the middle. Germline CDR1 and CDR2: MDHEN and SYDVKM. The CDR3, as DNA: TGTGCCAGCAGTGGTTTCCCGCAGGGAAGTCAGCCCCAGCATTTT. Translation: CASSGFPQGSQPQHF.

The CDR3 region has the DNA TGTGCCAGTAACAGGGGGCCCGGGGAGCTGTTTTTT. Its protein is CASNRGPGELFF. The V and J genes are TRBV12-3 or TRBV12-4 and TRBJ2-2; 9 nucleotides line up with TRBD1. V lost 9 bases, J lost 6 bases, and 2 bases stayed unmatched. CDR3 size: 12 residues.

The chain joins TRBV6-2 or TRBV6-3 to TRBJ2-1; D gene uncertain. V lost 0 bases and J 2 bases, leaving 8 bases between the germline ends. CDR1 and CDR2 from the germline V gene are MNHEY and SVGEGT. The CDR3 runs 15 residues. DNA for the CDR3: TGTGCCAGCAGTTACTCGGCCCCAACCTACAATGAGCAGTTCTTC. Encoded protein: CASSYSAPTYNEQFF.